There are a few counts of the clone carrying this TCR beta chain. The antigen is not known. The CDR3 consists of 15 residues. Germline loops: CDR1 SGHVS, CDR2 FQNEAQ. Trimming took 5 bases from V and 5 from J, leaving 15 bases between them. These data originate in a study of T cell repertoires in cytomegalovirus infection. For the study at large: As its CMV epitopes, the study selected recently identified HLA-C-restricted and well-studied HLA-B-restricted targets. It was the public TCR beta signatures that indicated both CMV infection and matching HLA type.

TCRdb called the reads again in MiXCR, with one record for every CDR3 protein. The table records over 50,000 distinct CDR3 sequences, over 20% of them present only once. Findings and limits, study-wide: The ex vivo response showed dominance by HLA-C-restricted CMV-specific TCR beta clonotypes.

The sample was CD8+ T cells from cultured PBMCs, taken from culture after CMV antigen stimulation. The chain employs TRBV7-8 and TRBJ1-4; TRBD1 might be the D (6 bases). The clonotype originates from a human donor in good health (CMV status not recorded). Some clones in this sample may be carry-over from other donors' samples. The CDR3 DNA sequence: TGTGCCAGCAGCGGGGGCGGACAGCGAAATGAAAAACTGTTTTTT. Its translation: CASSGGGQRNEKLFF. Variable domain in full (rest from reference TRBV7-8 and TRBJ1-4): GAGVSQSPRYKVAKRGQDVALRCDPISGHVSLFWYQQALGQGPEFLTYFQNEAQLDKSGLPSDRFFAERPEGSVSTLKIQRTQQEDSAVYLCASSGGGQRNEKLFFGSGTQLSVL.